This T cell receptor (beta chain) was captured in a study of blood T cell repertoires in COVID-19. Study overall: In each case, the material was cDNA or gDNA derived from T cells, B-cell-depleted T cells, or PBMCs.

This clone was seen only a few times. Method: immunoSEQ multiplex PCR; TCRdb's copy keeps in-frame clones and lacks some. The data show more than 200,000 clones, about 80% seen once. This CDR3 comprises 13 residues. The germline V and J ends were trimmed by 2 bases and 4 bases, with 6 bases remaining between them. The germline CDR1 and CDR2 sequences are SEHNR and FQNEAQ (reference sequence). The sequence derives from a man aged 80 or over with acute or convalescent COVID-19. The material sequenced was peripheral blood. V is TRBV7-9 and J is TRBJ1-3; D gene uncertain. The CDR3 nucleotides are TGTGCCAGCAGCTTATTACTAGGAAACACCATATATTTT. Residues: CASSLLLGNTIYF.